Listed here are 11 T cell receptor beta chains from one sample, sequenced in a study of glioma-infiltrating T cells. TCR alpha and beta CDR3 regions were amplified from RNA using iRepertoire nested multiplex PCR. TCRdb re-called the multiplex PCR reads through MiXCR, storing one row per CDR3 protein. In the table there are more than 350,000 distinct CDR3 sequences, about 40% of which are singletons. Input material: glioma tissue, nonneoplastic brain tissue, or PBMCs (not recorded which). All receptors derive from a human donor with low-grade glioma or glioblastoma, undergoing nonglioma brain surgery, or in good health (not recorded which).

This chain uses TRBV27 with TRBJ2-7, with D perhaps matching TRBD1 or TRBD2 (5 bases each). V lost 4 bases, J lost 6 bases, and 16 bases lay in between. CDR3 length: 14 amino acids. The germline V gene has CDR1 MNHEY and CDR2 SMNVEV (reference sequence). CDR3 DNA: TGTGCCAGCAGTTATGGTGGGCCGGGGCCCGAGCAGTACTTC. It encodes CASSYGGPGPEQYF.

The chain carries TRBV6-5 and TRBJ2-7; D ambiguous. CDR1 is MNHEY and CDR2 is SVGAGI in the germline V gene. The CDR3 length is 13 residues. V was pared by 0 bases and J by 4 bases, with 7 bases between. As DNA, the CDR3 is TGTGCCAGCAGTTACTCGCAGGTTTACGAGCAGTACTTC. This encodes CASSYSQVYEQYF.

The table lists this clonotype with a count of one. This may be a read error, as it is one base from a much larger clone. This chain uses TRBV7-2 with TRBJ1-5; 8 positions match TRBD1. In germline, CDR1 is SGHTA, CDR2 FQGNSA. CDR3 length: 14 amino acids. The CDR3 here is CASSPGTGRQPEHF. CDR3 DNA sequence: TGTGCCAGCAGCCCAGGGACAGGACGCCAGCCCGAGCATTTT. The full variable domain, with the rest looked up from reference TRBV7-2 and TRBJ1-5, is GAGVSQSPSNKVTEKGKDVELRCDPISGHTALYWYRQSLGQGLEFLIYFQGNSAPDKSGLPSDRFSAERTGGSVSTLTIQRTQQEDSAVYLCASSPGTGRQPEHFGDGTRLSIL.

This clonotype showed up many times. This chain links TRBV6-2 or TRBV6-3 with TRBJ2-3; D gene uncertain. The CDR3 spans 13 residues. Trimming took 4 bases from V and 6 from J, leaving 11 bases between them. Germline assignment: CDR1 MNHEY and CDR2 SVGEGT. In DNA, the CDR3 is TGTGCCAGCAGTTTCCCCGAACGGGATACGCAGTATTTT. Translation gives CASSFPERDTQYF.

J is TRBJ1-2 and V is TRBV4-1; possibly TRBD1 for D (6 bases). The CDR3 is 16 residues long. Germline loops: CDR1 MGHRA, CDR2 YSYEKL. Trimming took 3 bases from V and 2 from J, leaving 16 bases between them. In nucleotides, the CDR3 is TGCGCCAGCAGCCAGCGAGGCGGGACATACAACTATGGCTACACCTTC. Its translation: CASSQRGGTYNYGYTF.

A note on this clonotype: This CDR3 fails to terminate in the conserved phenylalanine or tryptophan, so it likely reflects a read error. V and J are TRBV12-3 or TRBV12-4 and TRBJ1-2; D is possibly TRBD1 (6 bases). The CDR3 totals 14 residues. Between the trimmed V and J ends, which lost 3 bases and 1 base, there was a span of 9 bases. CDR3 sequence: CASSLAGDNYGYTL. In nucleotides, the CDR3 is TGTGCCAGCAGTTTGGCAGGGGATAACTATGGCTACACCCTC.

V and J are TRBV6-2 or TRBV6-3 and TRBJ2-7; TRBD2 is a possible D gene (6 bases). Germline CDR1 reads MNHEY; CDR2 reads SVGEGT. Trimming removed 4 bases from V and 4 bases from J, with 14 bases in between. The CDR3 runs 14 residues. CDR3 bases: TGTGCCAGCAGTTCCGGGGGATTGGGATACGAGCAGTACTTC. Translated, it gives CASSSGGLGYEQYF.

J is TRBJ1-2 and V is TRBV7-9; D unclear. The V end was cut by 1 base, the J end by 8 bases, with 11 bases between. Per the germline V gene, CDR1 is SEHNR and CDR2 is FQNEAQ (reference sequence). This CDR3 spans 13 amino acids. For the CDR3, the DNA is TGTGCCAGCAGCTTAGGTCAACTTCGGGGCTACACCTTC. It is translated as CASSLGQLRGYTF.

The CDR3 loop reads CASSPWTGENTEAFF. CDR3 sequence (DNA): TGTGCCAGCTCACCTTGGACAGGGGAGAACACTGAAGCTTTCTTT. This chain connects TRBV18 to TRBJ1-1; 9 bases align to TRBD1. With 3 bases clipped from V and 1 base from J, the junction kept 3 bases outside the gene matches. Germline lookup yields CDR1 KGHSH and CDR2 LQKENI. CDR3 length: 15 amino acids.

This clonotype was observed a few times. This CDR3 is CASSNRGSNRELFF. In DNA form, the CDR3 reads TGTGCCAGCAGTAACCGGGGTAGTAACAGGGAGCTGTTTTTT. V and J are TRBV28 and TRBJ2-2; weak D call: TRBD2 (5 bases). This CDR3 is 14 amino acids long. Germline assignment: CDR1 MDHEN and CDR2 SYDVKM. V was trimmed by 5 bases and J by 9 bases, leaving 16 bases between them.

CDR3 residues: CASSFLLAGESDTQYF. CDR3 bases: TGTGCCAGCAGCTTCTTACTAGCGGGAGAATCCGATACGCAGTATTTT. The genes are TRBV7-9 and TRBJ2-3; 11 nucleotides align to TRBD2. Germline V CDR1 and CDR2: SEHNR, FQNEAQ (reference sequence). V dropped 3 bases and J dropped 6; count of bases not matched to a gene: 8. The CDR3 is 16 residues long.